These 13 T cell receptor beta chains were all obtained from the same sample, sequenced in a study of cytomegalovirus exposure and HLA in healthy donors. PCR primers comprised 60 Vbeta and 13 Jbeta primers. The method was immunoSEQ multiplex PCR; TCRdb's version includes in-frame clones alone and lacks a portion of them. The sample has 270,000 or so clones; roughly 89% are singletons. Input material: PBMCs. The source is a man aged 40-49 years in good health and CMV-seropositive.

The CDR3 DNA reads TGTGCCAGCGACTGGGGGGGGGCAGGGTATGAAGCTTTCTTT. This codes for CASDWGGAGYEAFF. V and J are TRBV7-2 and TRBJ1-1; maybe TRBD1 (6 bases). CDR1 SGHTA and CDR2 FQGNSA come from the germline V gene. This CDR3 has 14 residues. V lost 8 bases and J lost 7, with 20 bases in between.

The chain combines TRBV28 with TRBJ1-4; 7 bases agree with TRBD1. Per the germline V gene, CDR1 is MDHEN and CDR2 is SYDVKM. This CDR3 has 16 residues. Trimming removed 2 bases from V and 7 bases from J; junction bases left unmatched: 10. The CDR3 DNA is TGTGCCAGCAGTTTACAACGGGCAGGGGGAGGTGAAAAACTGTTTTTT. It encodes CASSLQRAGGGEKLFF.

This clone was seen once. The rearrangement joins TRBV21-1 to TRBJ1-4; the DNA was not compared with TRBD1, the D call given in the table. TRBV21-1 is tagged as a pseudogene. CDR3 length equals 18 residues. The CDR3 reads CASTSQGARDPTNEKLFF. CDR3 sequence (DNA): TGTGCCAGCACCTCTCAGGGGGCTAGGGACCCAACTAATGAAAAACTGTTTTTT.

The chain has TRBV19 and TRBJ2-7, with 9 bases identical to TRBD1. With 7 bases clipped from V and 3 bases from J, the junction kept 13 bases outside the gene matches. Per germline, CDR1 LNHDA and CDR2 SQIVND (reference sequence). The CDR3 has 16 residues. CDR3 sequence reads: CASTPSPGQGSYEQYF. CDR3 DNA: TGTGCCAGTACCCCAAGTCCGGGACAGGGAAGCTACGAGCAGTACTTC.

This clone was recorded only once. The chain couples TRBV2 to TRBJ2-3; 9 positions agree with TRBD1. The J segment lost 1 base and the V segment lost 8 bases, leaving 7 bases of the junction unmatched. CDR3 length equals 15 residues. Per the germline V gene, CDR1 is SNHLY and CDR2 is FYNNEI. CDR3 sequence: CASGSQGAGTDTQYF. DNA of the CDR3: TGTGCCAGCGGCTCACAGGGGGCTGGCACAGATACGCAGTATTTT.

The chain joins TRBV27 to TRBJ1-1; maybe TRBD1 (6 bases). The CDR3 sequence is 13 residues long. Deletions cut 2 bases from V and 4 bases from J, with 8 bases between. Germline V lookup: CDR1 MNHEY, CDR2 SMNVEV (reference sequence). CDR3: CASSLKGVTEAFF. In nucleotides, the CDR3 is TGTGCCAGCAGTTTAAAGGGGGTCACTGAAGCTTTCTTT.

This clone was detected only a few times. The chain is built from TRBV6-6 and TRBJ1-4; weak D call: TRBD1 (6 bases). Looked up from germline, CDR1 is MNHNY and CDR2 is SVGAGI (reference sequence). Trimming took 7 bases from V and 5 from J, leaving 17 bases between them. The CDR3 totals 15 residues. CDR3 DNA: TGTGCCAGCAACCCCGGGGGGGCCGAGAATGAAAAACTGTTTTTT. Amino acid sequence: CASNPGGAENEKLFF.

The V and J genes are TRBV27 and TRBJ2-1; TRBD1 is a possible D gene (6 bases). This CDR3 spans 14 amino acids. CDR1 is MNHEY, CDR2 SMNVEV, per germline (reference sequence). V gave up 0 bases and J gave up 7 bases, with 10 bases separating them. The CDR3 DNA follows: TGTGCCAGCAGTTTATCGGACAGTAGGAATGAGCAGTTCTTC. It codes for CASSLSDSRNEQFF.

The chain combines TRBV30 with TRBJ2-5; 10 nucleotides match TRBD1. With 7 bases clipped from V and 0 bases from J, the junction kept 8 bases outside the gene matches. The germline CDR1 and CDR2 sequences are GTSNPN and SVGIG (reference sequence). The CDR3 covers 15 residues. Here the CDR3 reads CAYSGTGAYQETQYF. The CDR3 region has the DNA TGTGCCTACTCCGGGACAGGGGCGTACCAAGAGACCCAGTACTTC.

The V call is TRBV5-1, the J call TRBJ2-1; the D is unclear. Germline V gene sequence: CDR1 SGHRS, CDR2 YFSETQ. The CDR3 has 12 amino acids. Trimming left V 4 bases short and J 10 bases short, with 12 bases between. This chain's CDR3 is CASSPGESEQFF. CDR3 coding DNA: TGCGCCAGCAGCCCCGGTGAGTCCGAGCAGTTCTTC.

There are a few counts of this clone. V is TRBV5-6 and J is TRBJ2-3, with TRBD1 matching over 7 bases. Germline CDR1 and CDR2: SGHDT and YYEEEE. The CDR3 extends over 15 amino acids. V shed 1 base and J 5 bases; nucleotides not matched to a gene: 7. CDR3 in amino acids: CASSLRLGQKDTQYF. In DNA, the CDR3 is TGTGCCAGCAGCTTGAGGTTGGGACAGAAAGATACGCAGTATTTT.

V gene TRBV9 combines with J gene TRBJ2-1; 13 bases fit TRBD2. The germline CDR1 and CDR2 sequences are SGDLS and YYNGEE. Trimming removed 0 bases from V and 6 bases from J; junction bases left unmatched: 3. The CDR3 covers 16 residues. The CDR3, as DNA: TGTGCCAGCAGCGTAGGGACTAGCGGGAGTGGCAATGAGCAGTTCTTC. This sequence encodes CASSVGTSGSGNEQFF.

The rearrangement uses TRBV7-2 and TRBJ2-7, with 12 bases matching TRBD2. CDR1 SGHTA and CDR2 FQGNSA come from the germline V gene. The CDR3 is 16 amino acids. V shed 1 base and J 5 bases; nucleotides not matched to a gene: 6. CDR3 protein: CASSLGSSGRGNEQYF. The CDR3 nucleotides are TGTGCCAGCAGCTTAGGGTCTAGCGGGAGGGGCAACGAGCAGTACTTC. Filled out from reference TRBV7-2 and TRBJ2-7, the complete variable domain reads GAGVSQSPSNKVTEKGKDVELRCDPISGHTALYWYRQSLGQGLEFLIYFQGNSAPDKSGLPSDRFSAERTGGSVSTLTIQRTQQEDSAVYLCASSLGSSGRGNEQYFGPGTRLTVT.